This TCR beta chain came from a study of blood T cells in healthy people across ages. Next came a second PCR, run for about 7 to 12 cycles, which used a sample-barcoded 5' primer along with a J-beta primer mix. Via MiXCR, TCRdb re-called the 5' RACE reads, giving one row per CDR3 protein. The data show over 600,000 distinct CDR3 sequences, with around 50% seen just once and 20% to 30% held by the top ten. Every participating donor contributed roughly 10 milliliters of peripheral blood through a draw. A remark on this clonotype: The antigen is undetermined.

Study results and caveats: A strong correlation was seen between TCR beta diversity and naive T cell percentage.

There are 16 residues in the CDR3. The sample was blood. The sequence was obtained from a man aged 35 to 55 in good health. The chain employs TRBV21-1 and TRBJ1-4; no DNA check was done on the table's D call, TRBD1. TRBV21-1 is reported as a pseudogene. The CDR3 sequence is CASRLWWDRDNGKLFF. CDR3 sequence (DNA): TGTGCCAGCAGATTGTGGTGGGACAGGGATAATGGAAAACTGTTTTTT.